This T cell receptor (beta chain) was profiled in a study of T-cell reconstitution after alpha-beta-depleted transplantation in children. This clonotype came up many times. Unique molecular identifiers featured in how the TCRbeta library was prepared. TCRdb re-analysed the PCR reads in MiXCR, keeping a single row per CDR3 protein. The top ten hold 2% to 3% of the sample, which has 200,000 to 300,000 distinct CDR3 sequences, around 12% seen once. Source: PBMCs from the stem cell graft donor, taken from the stem cell graft. The TCR originated in a human donor who donated a stem cell graft to a child with acute lymphoblastic leukemia.

The CDR3, as DNA: TGTGCCAGCAGAGAGAACCTGGCCCCCTACAATGAGCAGTTCTTC. The encoded protein is CASRENLAPYNEQFF. The V call is TRBV5-6, the J call TRBJ2-1; D gene uncertain. V lost 5 bases to trimming and J lost 2 bases, with 14 bases between them. Germline V gives CDR1 SGHDT, CDR2 YYEEEE. The CDR3 consists of 15 residues. The full variable domain, completed using reference TRBV5-6 and TRBJ2-1, is DAGVTQSPTHLIKTRGQQVTLRCSPKSGHDTVSWYQQALGQGPQFIFQYYEEEERQRGNFPDRFSGHQFPNYSSELNVNALLLGDSALYLCASRENLAPYNEQFFGPGTRLTVL.